One and the same sample provided the 24 T cell receptor beta chains below, sequenced in a study of shared clonotypes between healthy human individuals. Some clones are missing from TCRdb's copy, which holds only in-frame ones; the method was immunoSEQ multiplex PCR. The repertoire holds roughly 2,300,000 clones, with 80% to 95% as singletons. Sequencing input: naive CD4+ T cells from PBMCs. Subset denoted: CD45RA+ positively selected. The receptors were sampled from a young man in good health. Some clones in this sample may be carry-over from other donors' samples.

The rearrangement uses TRBV29-1 and TRBJ2-2; D is possibly TRBD1 (6 bases). The germline gives CDR1 SQVTM, CDR2 ANQGSEA. There are 11 residues in the CDR3. The V end lost 6 bases, the J end lost 7 bases, and 9 bases lay between the germline ends. CDR3 sequence: CSVEGVGELFF. The CDR3 DNA reads as TGCAGCGTCGAGGGGGTCGGGGAGCTGTTTTTT.

The chain has TRBV7-9 and TRBJ1-3; 9 bases are shared with TRBD1. Germline values: CDR1 SEHNR, CDR2 FQNEAQ (reference sequence). V lost 5 bases and J lost 4; bases outside the gene matches: 9. This CDR3 comprises 16 residues. CDR3 residues: CASSPKPGQGGNTIYF. CDR3 coding DNA: TGTGCCAGCAGCCCCAAACCGGGACAGGGAGGAAACACCATATATTTT.

The chain is built from TRBV27 and TRBJ1-2; D is perhaps TRBD1 (5 bases). V was clipped by 5 bases and J by 5 bases, with 15 bases between them. CDR3 length equals 14 residues. The germline V gene encodes CDR1 MNHEY and CDR2 SMNVEV (reference sequence). The chain's CDR3 is CASSDYRSQYGYTF. The DNA of the CDR3 is TGTGCCAGCAGTGACTACAGGTCTCAGTATGGCTACACCTTC.

The chain couples TRBV25-1 to TRBJ2-1; 11 nucleotides line up with TRBD2. The junction had 4 bases not matched to a gene; V was cut back by 3 bases and J by 0 bases. Germline V gene data show CDR1 as MGHDK and CDR2 as SYGVNS. The CDR3 runs 17 residues. In DNA, the CDR3 is TGTGCCAGCAGTGATACCCTAGCGGGAGGCTCCTACAATGAGCAGTTCTTC. Translated, it gives CASSDTLAGGSYNEQFF. Drawing the rest from reference TRBV25-1 and TRBJ2-1, the complete variable domain is EADIYQTPRYLVIGTGKKITLECSQTMGHDKMYWYQQDPGMELHLIHYSYGVNSTEKGDLSSESTVSRIRTEHFPLTLESARPSHTSQYLCASSDTLAGGSYNEQFFGPGTRLTVL.

The genes are TRBV25-1 and TRBJ2-1, with 9 nucleotides matching TRBD2. V dropped 3 bases and J dropped 7; count of bases not matched to a gene: 10. Germline assignment: CDR1 MGHDK and CDR2 SYGVNS. The CDR3 runs 16 residues. CDR3 protein: CASSEARASGANEQFF. CDR3 sequence (DNA): TGTGCCAGCAGTGAGGCCCGGGCTAGCGGGGCGAATGAGCAGTTCTTC.

The chain joins TRBV7-6 to TRBJ2-3; D perhaps matches TRBD2 (6 bases). Per germline, CDR1 SGHVS and CDR2 FNYEAQ. V was clipped by 5 bases and J by 3 bases, with 18 bases between them. There are 16 residues in the CDR3. The CDR3 loop is CASSRGPLLATDTQYF. In nucleotides, the CDR3 is TGTGCCAGCAGCCGCGGACCTCTCCTAGCGACAGATACGCAGTATTTT.

The chain joins TRBV13 to TRBJ2-5; maybe TRBD2 (6 bases). This CDR3 contains 15 residues. Trimming pared 5 bases from V and 6 bases from J, leaving 19 bases between. CDR1 is PRHDT, CDR2 FYEKMQ, per germline (reference sequence). CDR3 DNA: TGTGCCAGCAGCCTCCCGGGAGCCGCCACCCAGACCCAGTACTTC. Translation gives CASSLPGAATQTQYF. Using reference TRBV13 and TRBJ2-5 for the parts outside the CDR3, the full variable domain is AAGVIQSPRHLIKEKRETATLKCYPIPRHDTVYWYQQGPGQDPQFLISFYEKMQSDKGSIPDRFSAQQFSDYHSELNMSSLELGDSALYFCASSLPGAATQTQYFGPGTRLLVL.

This chain uses TRBV27 with TRBJ2-1, with TRBD2 identical over 9 bases. CDR3 length: 14 amino acids. Germline CDR1 is MNHEY and CDR2 is SMNVEV (reference sequence). V lost 6 bases and J lost 8; bases outside the gene matches: 8. The CDR3 loop reads CASSLKAGGYEQFF. The DNA for the CDR3 is TGTGCCAGCAGCCTCAAAGCGGGAGGCTATGAGCAGTTCTTC.

The V gene is TRBV2, the J gene TRBJ1-6, with 8 bases that match TRBD1. Trimming removed 8 bases from V and 10 bases from J; junction bases left unmatched: 7. The germline V gene encodes CDR1 SNHLY and CDR2 FYNNEI. The CDR3 has 13 amino acids. The CDR3 protein is CASQDRVRSPLHF. In DNA, the CDR3 is TGTGCCAGCCAGGACAGGGTGAGGTCACCCCTCCACTTT.

As for this clone: The same CDR3 arises from other DNA sequences in this sample as well. V and J are TRBV2 and TRBJ2-7, with D tentatively TRBD1 (5 bases). The length of the CDR3 is 13 residues. Between the trimmed V and J ends, which lost 6 bases and 0 bases, there was a span of 9 bases. Germline V gene sequence: CDR1 SNHLY, CDR2 FYNNEI. The DNA of the CDR3 is TGTGCCAGCAGCGTTGACAGCTCCTACGAGCAGTACTTC. Its protein is CASSVDSSYEQYF.

V and J are TRBV27 and TRBJ2-7; 12 bases agree with TRBD2. Germline CDR1 and CDR2: MNHEY and SMNVEV (reference sequence). This CDR3 comprises 15 residues. The junction had 2 bases not matched to a gene; V was cut back by 3 bases and J by 2 bases. In DNA form, the CDR3 reads TGTGCCAGCAGTTTCCGACTAGCGGGAGCCTACGAGCAGTACTTC. Amino acids: CASSFRLAGAYEQYF.

This clone has a single count. CDR3 amino acids: CASSKTGLDGYTF. The CDR3 DNA is TGTGCCAGCAGCAAGACAGGTTTGGATGGCTACACCTTC. The rearrangement uses TRBV7-3 and TRBJ1-2; weak D call: TRBD1 (6 bases). This CDR3 has 13 amino acids. Trimming shortened V by 5 bases and J by 6 bases, and 13 bases separated the two germline ends. From germline, CDR1 is SGHTA and CDR2 FQGTGA.

A note on this clone: Other DNA sequences in the sample encode the same CDR3. The chain combines TRBV7-2 with TRBJ2-3; no reliable D call. CDR1 and CDR2 from the germline V gene are SGHTA and FQGNSA. The CDR3 loop spans 13 amino acids. The germline V and J ends were trimmed by 5 bases and 4 bases, with 10 bases remaining between them. The CDR3 here is CASSPRGADTQYF. Here the CDR3 DNA reads TGTGCCAGCAGCCCCCGAGGAGCAGATACGCAGTATTTT.

The chain employs TRBV10-1 and TRBJ2-1; weak D call: TRBD1 (6 bases). CDR1 WNHNN and CDR2 SYGVQD come from the germline V gene (reference sequence). This CDR3 has 14 residues. Trimming shortened V by 10 bases and J by 1 base, and 14 bases separated the two germline ends. The CDR3 coding sequence is TGCGCCACCAGAGGGGGAATATCCTACAATGAGCAGTTCTTC. It translates to CATRGGISYNEQFF.

J is TRBJ1-3 and V is TRBV7-6; D remains ambiguous. Trimming removed 3 bases from V and 4 bases from J, with 1 base in between. Germline assignment: CDR1 SGHVS and CDR2 FNYEAQ. The CDR3 is made up of 11 amino acids. The DNA for the CDR3 is TGTGCCAGCAGCTTCGGAAACACCATATATTTT. As protein: CASSFGNTIYF.

This chain links TRBV5-1 with TRBJ2-5; 8 bases align to TRBD2. Losses at the gene ends were 0 bases for V and 3 bases for J; bases not matched to a gene: 4. The CDR3 sequence is 15 residues long. Looked up from germline, CDR1 is SGHRS and CDR2 is YFSETQ. CDR3 nucleotides: TGCGCCAGCAGCTTGGGTGGGCGGGAGGAAGAGACCCAGTACTTC. It translates to CASSLGGREEETQYF.

This chain uses TRBV6-5 with TRBJ2-5, with D perhaps being TRBD1 or TRBD2 (5 bases each). The ends were cut back, 5 bases at V and 4 bases at J, with 14 bases in the middle. Germline assignment: CDR1 MNHEY and CDR2 SVGAGI. The CDR3 extends over 14 amino acids. For the CDR3, the DNA is TGTGCCAGCAGTCGCCGGGACGGAATAGAGACCCAGTACTTC. Protein sequence: CASSRRDGIETQYF.

The chain joins TRBV6-1 to TRBJ1-2, with a weak D call TRBD1 (5 bases). Per the germline V gene, CDR1 is MNHNS and CDR2 is SASEGT. Trimming stripped 8 bases from V and 4 bases from J, with 14 bases between. The CDR3 totals 13 residues. The chain's CDR3 is CASEPRQGYGYTF. CDR3 coding DNA: TGTGCCAGCGAACCCCGGCAGGGCTATGGCTACACCTTC.

The chain is built from TRBV28 and TRBJ1-1, with 9 bases aligning to TRBD1. V lost 6 bases, J lost 10 bases, and 6 bases stayed unmatched. The germline CDR1 and CDR2 sequences are MDHEN and SYDVKM. The CDR3 runs 12 residues. The CDR3 loop is CASSQADRGAFF. As DNA, the CDR3 is TGTGCCAGCAGCCAAGCGGACAGGGGAGCTTTCTTT.

This chain links TRBV7-9 with TRBJ2-5, with 7 bases fitting TRBD2. The DNA end lines up better with TRBJ2-7; the J call may be wrong. CDR1 and CDR2 (germline): SEHNR, FQNEAQ (reference sequence). This CDR3 comprises 16 residues. The CDR3 reads CASSHQSGGSDYEQYF. The DNA for the CDR3 is TGTGCCAGCAGCCACCAATCGGGCGGGAGTGATTACGAGCAGTACTTC.

In this sample, this clone turned up once. The V and J genes are TRBV5-4 and TRBJ2-7, with D tentatively TRBD1 or TRBD2 (5 bases each). Germline assignment: CDR1 SGHNT and CDR2 YYREEE (reference sequence). There are 14 residues in the CDR3. Trimming pared 5 bases from V and 0 bases from J, leaving 12 bases between. The CDR3 spells CASRRDLSSYEQYF. The DNA of the CDR3 is TGTGCCAGCAGACGGGACCTCAGCTCCTACGAGCAGTACTTC. The full variable domain, rest sourced from reference TRBV5-4 and TRBJ2-7, is ETGVTQSPTHLIKTRGQQVTLRCSSQSGHNTVSWYQQALGQGPQFIFQYYREEENGRGNFPPRFSGLQFPNYSSELNVNALELDDSALYLCASRRDLSSYEQYFGPGTRLTVT.

This clone was counted once. The J gene is TRBJ1-1, the V gene TRBV4-2; no clear D gene. Germline lookup yields CDR1 LGHNA and CDR2 YNFKEQ. This CDR3 contains 17 residues. V lost 4 bases to trimming and J lost 3 bases, with 21 bases between them. CDR3 residues: CASSPEAVVVSHTEAFF. The CDR3 DNA reads as TGTGCCAGCAGCCCCGAGGCTGTGGTTGTTAGCCACACTGAAGCTTTCTTT.

The chain uses TRBV14 and TRBJ2-7; TRBD2 matches 7 bases. Germline V gene data show CDR1 as SGHDN and CDR2 as FVKESK. The CDR3 spans 14 residues. Trimming took 4 bases from V and 6 from J; bases not matched to a gene: 9. The CDR3 protein is CASSPLREGLEQYF. CDR3 bases: TGTGCCAGCAGCCCCCTTAGGGAGGGCCTCGAGCAGTACTTC.

The chain is built from TRBV6-5 and TRBJ1-2; D is undetermined. Trimming took 0 bases from V and 7 from J, leaving 15 bases between them. Germline V gives CDR1 MNHEY, CDR2 SVGAGI. The CDR3 spans 15 residues. The DNA for the CDR3 is TGTGCCAGCAGTTACTCTCATCCCATGGTAACTGGCTACACCTTC. This codes for CASSYSHPMVTGYTF.